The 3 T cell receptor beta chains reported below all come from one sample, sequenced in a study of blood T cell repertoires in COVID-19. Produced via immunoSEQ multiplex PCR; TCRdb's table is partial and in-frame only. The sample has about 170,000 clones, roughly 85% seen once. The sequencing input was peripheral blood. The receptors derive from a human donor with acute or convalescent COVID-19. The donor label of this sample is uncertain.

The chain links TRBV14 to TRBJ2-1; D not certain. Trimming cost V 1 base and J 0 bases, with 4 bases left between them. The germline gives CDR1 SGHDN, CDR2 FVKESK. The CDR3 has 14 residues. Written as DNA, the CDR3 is TGTGCCAGCAGCCAAGCGGTCTCCTACAATGAGCAGTTCTTC. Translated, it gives CASSQAVSYNEQFF. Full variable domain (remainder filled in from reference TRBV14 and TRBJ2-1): EAGVTQFPSHSVIEKGQTVTLRCDPISGHDNLYWYRRVMGKEIKFLLHFVKESKQDESGMPNNRFLAERTGGTYSTLKVQPAELEDSGVYFCASSQAVSYNEQFFGPGTRLTVL.

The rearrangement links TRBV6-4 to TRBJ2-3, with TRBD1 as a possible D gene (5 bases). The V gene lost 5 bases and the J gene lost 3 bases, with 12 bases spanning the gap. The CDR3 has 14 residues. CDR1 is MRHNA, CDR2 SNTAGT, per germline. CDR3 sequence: CASSSGSQTDTQYF. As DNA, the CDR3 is TGTGCCAGCAGTTCAGGGTCTCAGACAGATACGCAGTATTTT.

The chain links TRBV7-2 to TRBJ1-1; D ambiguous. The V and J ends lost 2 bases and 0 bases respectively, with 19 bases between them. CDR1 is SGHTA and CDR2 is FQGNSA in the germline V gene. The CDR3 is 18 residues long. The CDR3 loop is CASSLNTLSQRVNTEAFF. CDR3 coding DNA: TGTGCCAGCAGCTTAAATACATTATCACAACGGGTGAACACTGAAGCTTTCTTT.